Each of the 20 T cell receptor beta chains below was sequenced from the same sample in a study of T cell repertoires in cytomegalovirus infection. TCRdb re-derived calls from the reads in MiXCR, one entry per CDR3 protein. The sample holds around 70,000 distinct CDR3 sequences, about 26% seen once. Their antigens are not known. The sequencing here drew on CD8+ T cells from cultured PBMCs, taken from culture after CMV antigen stimulation. The source is a human donor in good health (CMV status not recorded). Some clones in this sample may be carry-over from other donors' samples.

This clonotype was seen more than once but under ten times. The CDR3, as DNA: TGTGCCAGCAGTCCGCCACAGGGGGCGCGGAATTCACCCCTCCACTTT. Protein: CASSPPQGARNSPLHF. The chain employs TRBV27 and TRBJ1-6, with 9 bases identical to TRBD1. The V segment lost 5 bases and the J segment 7 bases; nucleotides outside the gene matches: 9. This CDR3 region has 16 residues. Per the germline V gene, CDR1 is MNHEY and CDR2 is SMNVEV (reference sequence).

This clonotype occurred a few times. The chain employs TRBV4-3 and TRBJ2-7, with a weak D call TRBD1 (6 bases). The ends were cut back, 0 bases at V and 3 bases at J, with 12 bases in the middle. The CDR3 has 15 amino acids. Germline CDR1 LGHNA, CDR2 YSLEER. This chain's CDR3 is CASSQEDRQVYEQYF. In DNA, the CDR3 is TGCGCCAGCAGCCAAGAAGATAGACAGGTCTACGAGCAGTACTTC.

This clonotype was observed a few times. The J gene is TRBJ2-7, the V gene TRBV4-1; 11 bases line up with TRBD1. The CDR3 covers 15 residues. J was trimmed by 3 bases and V by 3 bases; bases with no gene match: 4. The germline CDR1 and CDR2 sequences are MGHRA and YSYEKL. The CDR3 reads CASSHSGQGVYEQYF. The CDR3 coding sequence is TGCGCCAGCAGCCACTCGGGACAGGGGGTCTACGAGCAGTACTTC.

This clonotype was seen many times. V is TRBV7-2 and J is TRBJ2-1; tentative D call: TRBD2 (5 bases). The germline V gene has CDR1 SGHTA and CDR2 FQGNSA. V lost 2 bases, J lost 0 bases, and 8 bases lay in between. This CDR3 is 15 amino acids long. CDR3 DNA sequence: TGTGCCAGCAGCTTAAATCGGGGCTCCTACAATGAGCAGTTCTTC. Protein: CASSLNRGSYNEQFF. The full variable domain, rest sourced from reference TRBV7-2 and TRBJ2-1, is GAGVSQSPSNKVTEKGKDVELRCDPISGHTALYWYRQSLGQGLEFLIYFQGNSAPDKSGLPSDRFSAERTGGSVSTLTIQRTQQEDSAVYLCASSLNRGSYNEQFFGPGTRLTVL.

The V and J genes are TRBV4-1 and TRBJ1-1; D is undetermined. The V gene's germline CDR1 is MGHRA and CDR2 YSYEKL. CDR3 length: 14 amino acids. Between the trimmed V and J ends, which lost 0 bases and 8 bases, there was a span of 13 bases. The DNA of the CDR3 is TGCGCCAGCAGCCAAGATGAGGCGGCTGTGGAAGCTTTCTTT. Protein product: CASSQDEAAVEAFF.

There are a few counts of this clonotype. The rearrangement links TRBV7-9 to TRBJ2-1; TRBD2 aligns across 9 bases. Trimming removed 5 bases from V and 8 bases from J; junction bases left unmatched: 10. Germline assignment: CDR1 SEHNR and CDR2 FQNEAQ (reference sequence). This CDR3 comprises 15 residues. DNA of the CDR3: TGTGCCAGCAGCCGGAGAGGTAGCGGGAGTGATGAGCAGTTCTTC. This sequence encodes CASSRRGSGSDEQFF.

This clonotype was picked up many times. The J gene is TRBJ1-2, the V gene TRBV19, with D perhaps matching TRBD1 (5 bases). Trimming removed 5 bases from V and 4 bases from J, with 14 bases in between. The CDR3 totals 14 residues. Germline CDR1 reads LNHDA; CDR2 reads SQIVND (reference sequence). CDR3: CASSDLGLIYGYTF. Written as DNA, the CDR3 is TGTGCCAGTAGTGACCTGGGGCTAATCTATGGCTACACCTTC.

Only a few counts were recorded for this clonotype. The chain couples TRBV29-1 to TRBJ1-1; maybe TRBD1 (6 bases). Trimming took off 7 bases at V and 3 bases at J, with 15 bases between the two ends. The CDR3 has 13 amino acids. Germline lookup yields CDR1 SQVTM and CDR2 ANQGSEA. The CDR3 spells CSGRQEGYTEAFF. DNA of the CDR3: TGCAGCGGGAGACAGGAAGGTTACACTGAAGCTTTCTTT.

There are a few counts of this clonotype. The rearrangement links TRBV20-1 to TRBJ2-7; 9 bases are a match to TRBD1. Germline CDR1 and CDR2: DFQATT and SNEGSKA (reference sequence). The CDR3 is 13 amino acids. V shed 3 bases, J shed 3 bases, and the junction held 3 bases outside the gene matches. The CDR3 bases are TGCAGTGCTAGGGACAGGGGTAACTACGAGCAGTACTTC. Translation gives CSARDRGNYEQYF.

The chain employs TRBV6-5 and TRBJ2-1; D is uncertain. The germline V gene encodes CDR1 MNHEY and CDR2 SVGAGI. The CDR3 runs to 14 residues. V was cut by 6 bases and J by 1 base, with 10 bases left in between. CDR3 sequence (DNA): TGTGCCAGCAGCCCCGCCAATTCCTACAATGAGCAGTTCTTC. Translating it yields CASSPANSYNEQFF.

This clonotype has ten or more counts. V is TRBV7-8 and J is TRBJ1-6; D ambiguous. Germline V gives CDR1 SGHVS, CDR2 FQNEAQ. The CDR3 runs 14 residues. V lost 1 base and J 7 bases, leaving 8 bases between the germline ends. CDR3 protein: CASSLGSQNSPLHF. The CDR3 nucleotides read TGTGCCAGCAGCTTAGGTTCTCAGAATTCACCCCTCCACTTT.

J is TRBJ2-1 and V is TRBV7-2, with D tentatively TRBD1 (6 bases). Trimming cost V 4 bases and J 7 bases, with 17 bases left between them. CDR1 is SGHTA and CDR2 is FQGNSA in the germline V gene. This CDR3 has 15 residues. For the CDR3, the DNA is TGTGCCAGCAGCTCCTCACAGGGACGGCGAAATGAGCAGTTCTTC. This gives the protein CASSSSQGRRNEQFF. Looking up the rest from reference TRBV7-2 and TRBJ2-1 gives the full variable domain: GAGVSQSPSNKVTEKGKDVELRCDPISGHTALYWYRQSLGQGLEFLIYFQGNSAPDKSGLPSDRFSAERTGGSVSTLTIQRTQQEDSAVYLCASSSSQGRRNEQFFGPGTRLTVL.

The chain couples TRBV15 to TRBJ2-1; 7 nucleotides line up with TRBD1. Trimming took 7 bases from V and 3 from J; bases not matched to a gene: 9. The length of the CDR3 is 15 residues. CDR1 LNHNV and CDR2 YYDKDF come from the germline V gene (reference sequence). CDR3 nucleotides: TGTGCCACCAACCCAGGGGGAATGGGCTACAATGAGCAGTTCTTC. This codes for CATNPGGMGYNEQFF.

This clonotype turned up a few times. V gene TRBV7-2 combines with J gene TRBJ2-7; 11 positions agree with TRBD1. CDR3 length equals 15 residues. Germline CDR1 reads SGHTA; CDR2 reads FQGNSA. With V trimmed by 5 bases and J by 0 bases, 3 bases remained unmatched. The CDR3 region has the DNA TGTGCCAGCAGCGCCGGGACAGGGGGCTCCTACGAGCAGTACTTC. This translates into CASSAGTGGSYEQYF.

This clonotype came up a few times. CDR3 protein: CASSPPRGSSGYEQYF. The DNA of the CDR3 is TGTGCCAGTAGCCCCCCCCGGGGGAGTTCTGGCTACGAGCAGTACTTC. The rearrangement joins TRBV19 to TRBJ2-7; maybe TRBD2 (6 bases). The germline CDR1 and CDR2 sequences are LNHDA and SQIVND (reference sequence). The CDR3 runs to 16 residues. Trimming stripped 6 bases from V and 3 bases from J, with 21 bases between.

The chain couples TRBV27 to TRBJ2-7; 7 bases align to TRBD1. V lost 6 bases and J lost 4; bases outside the gene matches: 6. Per the germline V gene, CDR1 is MNHEY and CDR2 is SMNVEV (reference sequence). The length of the CDR3 is 13 residues. The CDR3, as DNA: TGTGCCAGCAGCTGGGGACAGCTGTACGAGCAGTACTTC. Encoded protein: CASSWGQLYEQYF.

There are a few counts of this clonotype. V and J are TRBV4-3 and TRBJ2-7; 10 bases are a match to TRBD2. This CDR3 comprises 19 residues. CDR1 and CDR2 (germline): LGHNA, YSLEER. With 0 bases clipped from V and 3 bases from J, the junction kept 14 bases outside the gene matches. Here the CDR3 reads CASSQDFSAGGTGRYEQYF. For the CDR3, the DNA is TGCGCCAGCAGCCAAGATTTTTCAGCGGGAGGGACTGGGCGCTACGAGCAGTACTTC.

The chain is built from TRBV19 and TRBJ2-6; no reliable D call. The CDR3 spans 14 residues. Germline V gene lookup returns CDR1 LNHDA and CDR2 SQIVND (reference sequence). Trimming left V 4 bases short and J 2 bases short, with 6 bases between. In nucleotides, the CDR3 is TGTGCCAGTAGTACCGACACTGGGGCCAACGTCCTGACTTTC. This encodes CASSTDTGANVLTF.

This clonotype was found a few times. The chain links TRBV6-1 to TRBJ2-5; 11 bases agree with TRBD2. There are 13 residues in the CDR3. Losses at the gene ends were 11 bases for V and 5 bases for J; bases not matched to a gene: 7. CDR1 is MNHNS and CDR2 is SASEGT in the germline V gene. CDR3 coding DNA: TGTGCCGGTAGCGGGGGGGCGGGGGAGACCCAGTACTTC. Protein sequence: CAGSGGAGETQYF.

This chain connects TRBV19 to TRBJ2-3; 8 bases align to TRBD1. From germline, CDR1 is LNHDA and CDR2 SQIVND (reference sequence). The CDR3 runs to 15 residues. The junction had 4 bases not matched to a gene; V was cut back by 5 bases and J by 0 bases. The chain's CDR3 is CASSERTGSTDTQYF. Written as DNA, the CDR3 is TGTGCCAGTAGTGAGCGGACAGGGAGCACAGATACGCAGTATTTT.